This TCR beta chain was captured in a study of blood T cell repertoires in COVID-19. This table comes from immunoSEQ multiplex PCR, and its TCRdb copy is limited to in-frame clones, with some not included. Here the sample spans a few hundred thousand clones, 86% being singletons. Sequencing input: peripheral blood. The clonotype was recovered from a woman between 25 and 40 years old with active or convalescent COVID-19.

Here the CDR3 reads CASSPSNRGRVQFF. The CDR3 nucleotides are TGTGCCAGCAGCCCTTCGAACAGGGGAAGGGTGCAGTTCTTC. The rearrangement uses TRBV3-1 (or the pseudogene TRBV3-2) and TRBJ2-1; 7 positions agree with TRBD1. CDR1 LGHDT and CDR2 YNNKEL come from the germline V gene (reference sequence). After removal of 4 bases from V and 12 bases from J, the junction contained 12 bases not matched to a gene. The length of the CDR3 is 14 residues.